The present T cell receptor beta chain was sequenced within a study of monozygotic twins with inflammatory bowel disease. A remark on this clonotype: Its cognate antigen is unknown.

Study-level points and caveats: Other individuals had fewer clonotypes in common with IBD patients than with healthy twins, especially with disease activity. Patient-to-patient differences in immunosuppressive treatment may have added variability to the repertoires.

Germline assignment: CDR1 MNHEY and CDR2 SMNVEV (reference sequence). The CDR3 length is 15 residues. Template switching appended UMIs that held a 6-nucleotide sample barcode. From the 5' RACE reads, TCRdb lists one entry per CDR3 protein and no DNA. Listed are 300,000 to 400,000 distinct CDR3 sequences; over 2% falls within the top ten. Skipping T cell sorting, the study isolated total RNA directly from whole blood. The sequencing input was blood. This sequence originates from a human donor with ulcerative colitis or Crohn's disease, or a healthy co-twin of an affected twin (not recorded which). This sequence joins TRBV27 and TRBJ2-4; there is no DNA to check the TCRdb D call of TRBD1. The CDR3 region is CASSPRSANQNIQYF.